This T cell receptor (delta chain) was captured by sequencing in a study of gamma-delta T cells after stem cell transplantation. TCRdb called clones from the RT-PCR reads again using CATT. In all, the sample yields 35 to 45 delta-chain clones. CDR3 length equals 16 residues. In germline, CDR1 is GEAIGNYY, CDR2 EKD. Germline trimming cut 6 bases from V and 4 bases from J; bases unmatched to any gene: 12. What was sequenced was gamma-delta T cells. The chain links TRDV2 to TRDJ1; 11 nucleotides agree with TRDD3. The TCR originated in a human donor. It is not recorded whose cells these are; they may come from a transplant donor. This table probably holds off-target reads from a library built for another chain. CDR3 loop: CACYSITGGYVDKLIF. The CDR3 DNA reads as TGTGCCTGTTATTCGATTACTGGGGGATATGTCGATAAACTCATCTTT.